This passage covers 29 T cell receptor beta chains from one sample sequenced in a study of human T cells and chemical hapten exposure. This sample's time point: patch test 3, about 24 weeks after DPC sensitization. Regarding treatment: therapeutic diphenylcyclopropenone sensitization with weekly scalp DPC. Each CDR3 protein is one row after TCRdb ran MiXCR on the RACE reads. The table has approximately 80,000 distinct CDR3 sequences, 10% to 15% seen once. Material: whole blood, obtained in connection with sensitization to the hapten diphenylcyclopropenone (DPC). Receptor source: a woman aged 50 to 60 with alopecia areata. Some clones in this sample may be carry-over from other donors' samples.

The chain has TRBV6-5 and TRBJ2-5; TRBD1 aligns across 7 bases. J was trimmed by 2 bases and V by 0 bases; bases with no gene match: 9. CDR1 MNHEY and CDR2 SVGAGI come from the germline V gene. This CDR3 comprises 17 residues. In DNA, the CDR3 is TGTGCCAGCAGTTACTCCTCTATGACAGGGCGGCAAGAGACCCAGTACTTC. Translated: CASSYSSMTGRQETQYF.

This clonotype was seen many times. This rearrangement joins TRBV7-9 to TRBJ2-2; D is possibly TRBD2 (5 bases). V gave up 5 bases and J gave up 1 base, with 8 bases separating them. The V gene's germline CDR1 is SEHNR and CDR2 FQNEAQ (reference sequence). This CDR3 region has 14 residues. The CDR3 bases are TGTGCCAGCAGCCCAGGACTGAACACCGGGGAGCTGTTTTTT. Encoded protein: CASSPGLNTGELFF.

In its sample, this clonotype was seen a few times. This sequence joins TRBV20-1 and TRBJ2-3, with 12 bases that match TRBD2. Germline V gene lookup returns CDR1 DFQATT and CDR2 SNEGSKA (reference sequence). V trimming: 1 base; J trimming: 8 bases; junction bases outside the gene matches: 7. This CDR3 has 15 residues. The CDR3 here is CSARALAGGVSTQYF. In DNA, the CDR3 is TGCAGTGCTAGAGCACTAGCGGGAGGAGTTTCTACGCAGTATTTT.

This clonotype was seen only a few times. This chain connects TRBV29-1 to TRBJ1-1; D unresolved. V lost 4 bases to trimming and J lost 6 bases, with 12 bases between them. Germline-derived CDR1 and CDR2 are SQVTM and ANQGSEA. The CDR3 totals 12 residues. The CDR3 region has the DNA TGCAGCGTTGCAGGTGACAAAGCTGAAGCTTTCTTT. This gives the protein CSVAGDKAEAFF.

This clonotype was counted at least ten times. The chain is built from TRBV18 and TRBJ2-1; D is undetermined. CDR1 KGHSH and CDR2 LQKENI come from the germline V gene. With 6 bases removed from V and 9 bases from J, the gap between germline ends came to 21 bases. The CDR3 contains 15 residues. CDR3 sequence: CASSPGPLPHSEQFF. The CDR3 DNA reads TGTGCCAGCTCCCCCGGTCCTCTCCCACACAGTGAGCAGTTCTTC. Variable domain in full (rest from reference TRBV18 and TRBJ2-1): NAGVMQNPRHLVRRRGQEARLRCSPMKGHSHVYWYRQLPEEGLKFMVYLQKENIIDESGMPKERFSAEFPKEGPSILRIQQVVRGDSAAYFCASSPGPLPHSEQFFGPGTRLTVL.

In this sample, this clonotype turned up a few times. V gene TRBV28 combines with J gene TRBJ1-6; 9 bases match TRBD1. The germline V gene encodes CDR1 MDHEN and CDR2 SYDVKM. The CDR3 sequence is 14 residues long. J lost 10 bases, V lost 6 bases, and 7 bases had no gene match. CDR3 bases: TGTGCCAGCAGGTCCGGGACAGGGCCCTCACCCCTCCACTTT. This encodes CASRSGTGPSPLHF.

This clonotype was observed a handful of times. V and J are TRBV4-2 and TRBJ1-1; D might be TRBD1 (5 bases). The CDR3 is made up of 15 amino acids. CDR1 is LGHNA and CDR2 is YNFKEQ in the germline V gene. V dropped 7 bases and J dropped 0 bases, with 15 bases sitting between them. The CDR3 coding sequence is TGTGCCAGCAACCCACAGGTAAACATGAACACTGAAGCTTTCTTT. This gives the protein CASNPQVNMNTEAFF.

The chain carries TRBV7-7 and TRBJ2-5; TRBD2 matches 7 bases. After removal of 4 bases from V and 2 bases from J, the junction contained 7 bases not matched to a gene. This CDR3 spans 15 amino acids. CDR1 is SSHAT and CDR2 is FNYEAQ in the germline V gene (reference sequence). The CDR3 protein is CASSSTPAGQETQYF. Written as DNA, the CDR3 is TGTGCCAGCAGCTCGACGCCAGCGGGGCAAGAGACCCAGTACTTC.

There are many counts of this clonotype. This chain connects TRBV20-1 to TRBJ2-1, with 8 bases matching TRBD2. V lost 1 base, J lost 12 bases, and 8 bases stayed unmatched. CDR1 DFQATT and CDR2 SNEGSKA come from the germline V gene (reference sequence). This CDR3 is built from 13 residues. The CDR3 DNA reads TGCAGTGCTAGAGGCCTTGCGGGAGGAGTGCAGTTCTTC. Its protein is CSARGLAGGVQFF.

This clonotype was counted ten times or more. The chain employs TRBV3-1 and TRBJ1-5; D not resolved. Trimming shortened V by 0 bases and J by 9 bases, and 9 bases separated the two germline ends. CDR3 length equals 13 residues. CDR1 and CDR2 (germline): LGHDT, YNNKEL (reference sequence). The chain's CDR3 is CASSQDRSGPQHF. For the CDR3, the DNA is TGTGCCAGCAGCCAAGATCGATCAGGGCCCCAGCATTTT.

This clonotype was found a few times. V is TRBV7-6 and J is TRBJ2-1; 7 bases line up with TRBD1. Trimming took 0 bases from V and 2 from J; bases not matched to a gene: 4. The CDR3 sequence is 16 residues long. Germline loops: CDR1 SGHVS, CDR2 FNYEAQ. The CDR3 reads CASSLAGGATYNEQFF. Here the CDR3 DNA reads TGTGCCAGCAGCTTAGCAGGGGGCGCGACCTACAATGAGCAGTTCTTC.

Ten or more counts support this clonotype. The CDR3, as DNA: TGTGCCAGCTCATCAGGGCTTCAGCCCCAGCATTTT. It specifies CASSSGLQPQHF. The chain combines TRBV18 with TRBJ1-5; possible D gene TRBD1, 5 bases. V lost 5 bases, J lost 6 bases, and 8 bases lay in between. The CDR3 loop spans 12 amino acids. Germline lookup yields CDR1 KGHSH and CDR2 LQKENI.

The rearrangement joins TRBV30 to TRBJ1-5, with D possibly matching TRBD1 (5 bases). The CDR3 has 12 residues. CDR1 and CDR2 (germline): GTSNPN, SVGIG (reference sequence). Trimming removed 2 bases at V and 9 bases at J, with 11 bases between. The CDR3 protein is CAWSNQGLPQHF. DNA of the CDR3: TGTGCCTGGAGTAACCAGGGTCTGCCCCAGCATTTT.

The table lists this clonotype with a few counts. The V and J genes are TRBV7-9 and TRBJ1-5; D remains unclear. Germline V gene lookup returns CDR1 SEHNR and CDR2 FQNEAQ (reference sequence). Trimming stripped 3 bases from V and 4 bases from J, with 4 bases between. The CDR3 runs 12 residues. CDR3 nucleotide sequence: TGTGCCAGCAGCTTTGGTAATCAGCCCCAGCATTTT. Translated, it gives CASSFGNQPQHF.

The chain employs TRBV29-1 and TRBJ2-1; 8 nucleotides agree with TRBD1. The junction had 10 bases not matched to a gene; V was cut back by 7 bases and J by 8 bases. This CDR3 region has 13 residues. Germline loops: CDR1 SQVTM, CDR2 ANQGSEA. The CDR3 reads CSADRESSDEQFF. For the CDR3, the DNA is TGCAGCGCGGACAGGGAGAGCTCGGATGAGCAGTTCTTC.

This clonotype was counted between two and nine times. The V and J genes are TRBV6-6 and TRBJ1-4; 10 positions match TRBD1. In germline, CDR1 is MNHNY, CDR2 SVGAGI (reference sequence). The length of the CDR3 is 17 residues. The V gene end was trimmed by 6 bases and the J gene end by 2 bases; junction bases not matched to a gene: 9. The CDR3: CASSPPGTGVTNEKLFF. The CDR3 DNA sequence: TGTGCCAGCAGCCCACCCGGGACAGGGGTTACTAATGAAAAACTGTTTTTT.

Many counts were recorded for this clonotype. This chain uses TRBV20-1 with TRBJ2-1; TRBD2 agrees at 11 bases. The germline V gene has CDR1 DFQATT and CDR2 SNEGSKA (reference sequence). The ends lost 5 bases at V and 3 bases at J; junction bases unmatched: 9. The CDR3 length is 16 residues. CDR3 protein: CSARSIAGGDYNEQFF. In DNA, the CDR3 is TGCAGTGCTCGGTCGATAGCGGGAGGGGACTACAATGAGCAGTTCTTC.

This clonotype was observed at least ten times. The CDR3 spells CASSPKGNSPLHF. The CDR3 DNA reads TGTGCCAGCTCACCAAAGGGGAATTCACCCCTCCACTTT. The chain has TRBV18 and TRBJ1-6; perhaps TRBD1 as D (5 bases). V lost 2 bases and J 7 bases, leaving 6 bases between the germline ends. Per germline, CDR1 KGHSH and CDR2 LQKENI. The CDR3 runs 13 residues.

The rearrangement links TRBV29-1 to TRBJ2-6; the match to TRBD2 covers 7 bases. J was trimmed by 1 base and V by 6 bases; bases with no gene match: 0. CDR3 length: 13 amino acids. CDR1 SQVTM and CDR2 ANQGSEA come from the germline V gene. DNA of the CDR3: TGCAGCGTGGGACTATCTGGGGCCAACGTCCTGACTTTC. Amino acid sequence: CSVGLSGANVLTF.

This chain links TRBV12-3 or TRBV12-4 with TRBJ1-1, with D possibly TRBD1 on 5 matching bases. The CDR3 spans 16 residues. The germline V and J ends were trimmed by 2 bases and 2 bases, with 15 bases remaining between them. The CDR3 loop reads CASSLNVRRGNTEAFF. For the CDR3, the DNA is TGTGCCAGCAGTTTAAATGTCAGGAGGGGAAACACTGAAGCTTTCTTT.

The CDR3 DNA reads as TGTGCCAGCAGCTTAGTCCCCGAGGTCTGGGCGAACACCGGGGAGCTGTTTTTT. The encoded protein is CASSLVPEVWANTGELFF. This rearrangement joins TRBV7-9 to TRBJ2-2; D gene unclear. Trimming took off 1 base at V and 0 bases at J, with 15 bases between the two ends. This CDR3 is built from 18 residues. Germline CDR1 reads SEHNR; CDR2 reads FQNEAQ (reference sequence). The whole variable domain, filled in from reference TRBV7-9 and TRBJ2-2, reads DTGVSQNPRHKITKRGQNVTFRCDPISEHNRLYWYRQTLGQGPEFLTYFQNEAQLEKSRLLSDRFSAERPKGSFSTLEIQRTEQGDSAMYLCASSLVPEVWANTGELFFGEGSRLTVL.

This clonotype was observed many times. The chain uses TRBV11-2 and TRBJ2-3; D assignment may be TRBD1 or TRBD2 (5 bases each). The V end was cut by 0 bases, the J end by 1 base, with 11 bases between. The germline V gene has CDR1 SGHAT and CDR2 FQNNGV. The CDR3 spans 16 residues. CDR3 nucleotides: TGTGCCAGCAGCTTAGACCGGGACCAGGGCACAGATACGCAGTATTTT. The encoded protein is CASSLDRDQGTDTQYF.

In this sample, this clonotype turned up a few times. This rearrangement joins TRBV6-5 to TRBJ2-2, with D possibly being TRBD2 (6 bases). The CDR3 covers 15 residues. The V end lost 5 bases, the J end lost 4 bases, and 14 bases lay between the germline ends. Germline V gene data show CDR1 as MNHEY and CDR2 as SVGAGI. The CDR3 nucleotides read TGTGCCAGCAGTACCCTAAAGGGAGGCACCGGGGAGCTGTTTTTT. As protein: CASSTLKGGTGELFF.

This clonotype was counted ten times or more. This rearrangement joins TRBV9 to TRBJ2-1, with TRBD2 matching 10 bases. This CDR3 has 15 amino acids. With 3 bases clipped from V and 7 bases from J, the junction kept 7 bases outside the gene matches. Germline lookup yields CDR1 SGDLS and CDR2 YYNGEE. The CDR3 reads CASSAGLATVNEQFF. The DNA for the CDR3 is TGTGCCAGCAGCGCGGGACTAGCGACGGTAAATGAGCAGTTCTTC.

The J gene is TRBJ1-4, the V gene TRBV3-1; TRBD1 matches at 7 bases. J lost 4 bases, V lost 8 bases, and 4 bases had no gene match. CDR3 length equals 13 residues. Looked up from germline, CDR1 is LGHDT and CDR2 is YNNKEL (reference sequence). The CDR3 protein is CASRDRINEKLFF. CDR3 bases: TGTGCCAGCCGGGACAGAATTAATGAAAAACTGTTTTTT.

This clonotype has only a few counts. This chain connects TRBV6-4 to TRBJ2-6, with D perhaps given as TRBD1 or TRBD2 (5 bases each). The germline V gene has CDR1 MRHNA and CDR2 SNTAGT. This CDR3 is 17 amino acids long. The V and J ends lost 4 bases and 0 bases respectively, with 13 bases between them. The DNA of the CDR3 is TGTGCCAGCAGTGTGACTCCTGGGGGCTCTGGGGCCAACGTCCTGACTTTC. Encoded protein: CASSVTPGGSGANVLTF.

This clonotype was seen more than once but under ten times. The CDR3 here is CASSFRGSGGWDGYTF. The DNA for the CDR3 is TGTGCCAGCAGTTTCAGGGGGAGCGGTGGTTGGGATGGCTACACCTTC. The chain uses TRBV28 and TRBJ1-2; the match to TRBD1 covers 7 bases. The CDR3 extends over 16 amino acids. The germline CDR1 and CDR2 sequences are MDHEN and SYDVKM. V trimming: 3 bases; J trimming: 6 bases; junction bases outside the gene matches: 13.

The chain is built from TRBV11-3 and TRBJ2-1, with 7 bases identical to TRBD2. This CDR3 is 14 amino acids long. Germline lookup yields CDR1 SGHNT and CDR2 YENEEA. V was pared by 1 base and J by 5 bases, with 2 bases of the junction left unmatched. CDR3 amino acids: CASSLGRGNNEQFF. CDR3 nucleotides: TGTGCCAGCAGCTTAGGGCGGGGGAACAATGAGCAGTTCTTC.

The CDR3 coding sequence is TGCAGTGCTAGGAAGGGCAATGAGCAGTTCTTC. It codes for CSARKGNEQFF. The chain couples TRBV20-1 to TRBJ2-1; D uncertain. V was cut by 3 bases and J by 6 bases, with 6 bases left in between. CDR3 length: 11 residues. CDR1 is DFQATT, CDR2 SNEGSKA, per germline (reference sequence).